This T cell receptor beta chain is from a study of cytomegalovirus exposure and HLA in healthy donors. Study-wide points: Rarity marked most TCR sequences, yet some public TCRs occurred in many donors.

PCR was performed using 60 Vbeta and 13 Jbeta primers. Data came from immunoSEQ multiplex PCR; TCRdb stores just in-frame clones and leaves some out. The sample contains over 150,000 clones, approximately 84% of which appear only once. This clone has more than one count but fewer than ten. The antigen remains undetermined. Per germline, CDR1 LNHDA and CDR2 SQIVND (reference sequence). The length of the CDR3 is 13 residues. V was clipped by 6 bases and J by 4 bases, with 13 bases between them. The chain has TRBV19 and TRBJ2-7; a possible D gene is TRBD1 (5 bases). The receptor's source is a woman aged 45-59 years in good health and CMV-seropositive. Sequencing was performed on PBMCs. CDR3 bases: TGTGCCAGTAGCTCCCCACAGGAATACGAGCAGTACTTC. Residues: CASSSPQEYEQYF. The full variable domain, rest sourced from reference TRBV19 and TRBJ2-7, is DGGITQSPKYLFRKEGQNVTLSCEQNLNHDAMYWYRQDPGQGLRLIYYSQIVNDFQKGDIAEGYSVSREKKESFPLTVTSAQKNPTAFYLCASSSPQEYEQYFGPGTRLTVT.